These 28 T cell receptor beta chains originate from one sample sequenced in a study of blood T cell repertoires in COVID-19. Some clones are missing from TCRdb's copy, which holds only in-frame ones; the method was immunoSEQ multiplex PCR. The profile shows 200,000 to 300,000 clones, approximately 84% of them singletons. Sequencing was done on a sample of peripheral blood. These receptors all come from a woman aged 80 or older with acute or convalescent COVID-19.

V gene TRBV4-1 combines with J gene TRBJ2-2, with D perhaps TRBD1 (5 bases). The V gene's germline CDR1 is MGHRA and CDR2 YSYEKL. The CDR3 spans 17 residues. V was trimmed by 4 bases and J by 6 bases, leaving 21 bases between them. CDR3 in DNA: TGCGCCAGCAGCCGAGCGCAAACTTTTGACAGCGCCGGGGAGCTGTTTTTT. Its protein product is CASSRAQTFDSAGELFF.

The rearrangement joins TRBV18 to TRBJ1-1, with TRBD1 matching over 12 bases. The CDR3 is 18 amino acids. The V gene end was trimmed by 0 bases and the J gene end by 4 bases; junction bases not matched to a gene: 9. Germline loops: CDR1 KGHSH, CDR2 LQKENI. CDR3 nucleotides: TGTGCCAGCTCACCACCGGGACAGGGGGCCTGGGTTCTCACTGAAGCTTTCTTT. Its translation is CASSPPGQGAWVLTEAFF.

J is TRBJ1-2 and V is TRBV19; the match to TRBD1 covers 10 bases. Unmatched junction bases numbered 4, after V lost 3 bases and J lost 6 bases. CDR1 and CDR2 (germline): LNHDA, SQIVND (reference sequence). This CDR3 contains 14 residues. CDR3 sequence: CASSIDRGRNGYTF. Here the CDR3 DNA reads TGTGCCAGTAGTATTGACAGGGGGCGGAATGGCTACACCTTC.

The chain links TRBV6-2 or TRBV6-3 to TRBJ1-2; TRBD1 matches at 9 bases. V shed 0 bases, J shed 9 bases, and the junction held 5 bases outside the gene matches. The CDR3 consists of 14 residues. The germline V gene has CDR1 MNHEY and CDR2 SVGEGT. As DNA, the CDR3 is TGTGCCAGCAGTTACTCATCCGGGACAGGGAGCTACACCTTC. This gives the protein CASSYSSGTGSYTF.

This chain joins TRBV11-2 and TRBJ2-1; 9 bases match TRBD2. The CDR3 covers 15 residues. With V trimmed by 5 bases and J by 6 bases, 8 bases remained unmatched. The germline V gene has CDR1 SGHAT and CDR2 FQNNGV. As DNA, the CDR3 is TGTGCCAGCAGCCCCGGGACTAGCCCGCGCAATGAGCAGTTCTTC. Protein sequence: CASSPGTSPRNEQFF.

This chain links TRBV19 with TRBJ2-1; 7 positions agree with TRBD2. The junction had 5 bases not matched to a gene; V was cut back by 7 bases and J by 2 bases. The CDR3 is made up of 14 amino acids. CDR1 and CDR2 from the germline V gene are LNHDA and SQIVND (reference sequence). The CDR3 loop is CASNAGVTYNEQFF. The CDR3 coding sequence is TGTGCCAGTAATGCGGGAGTAACCTACAATGAGCAGTTCTTC.

This clone occurred once. V usage is TRBV19 and J usage is TRBJ2-7; 7 bases agree with TRBD1. Trimming took 5 bases from V and 5 from J; bases not matched to a gene: 9. The germline gives CDR1 LNHDA, CDR2 SQIVND (reference sequence). This CDR3 is 14 amino acids long. The CDR3 bases are TGTGCCAGTAGTGCCACGGACAGGCGGAACGAGCAGTACTTC. It translates to CASSATDRRNEQYF.

This clone was observed a single time. V is TRBV4-2 and J is TRBJ2-2; maybe TRBD2 (5 bases). V lost 0 bases, J lost 1 base, and 9 bases lay in between. There are 16 residues in the CDR3. The germline CDR1 and CDR2 sequences are LGHNA and YNFKEQ. The CDR3 is CASSQEGTRNTGELFF. The DNA of the CDR3 is TGTGCCAGCAGCCAAGAAGGAACTAGGAACACCGGGGAGCTGTTTTTT.

The DNA of the CDR3 is TGTGCCAGCAGTTTCCAGGGAGGGGTTAATCAGCCCCAGCATTTT. Protein product: CASSFQGGVNQPQHF. This chain connects TRBV28 to TRBJ1-5, with a possible D match to TRBD1 (5 bases). CDR3 length: 15 residues. Trimming shortened V by 3 bases and J by 4 bases, and 13 bases separated the two germline ends. Germline V gene lookup returns CDR1 MDHEN and CDR2 SYDVKM.

The chain links TRBV28 to TRBJ1-2; D is perhaps TRBD1 (6 bases). V was pared by 6 bases and J by 7 bases, with 15 bases between. Germline CDR1 reads MDHEN; CDR2 reads SYDVKM. CDR3 length equals 13 residues. CDR3 region: CASSMGGLFGYTF. As DNA, the CDR3 is TGTGCCAGCAGCATGGGGGGGCTATTTGGCTACACCTTC.

J is TRBJ2-5 and V is TRBV4-1, with a possible D match to TRBD1 (5 bases). Germline V CDR1 and CDR2: MGHRA, YSYEKL. V was pared by 1 base and J by 2 bases, with 14 bases between. The CDR3 contains 16 residues. DNA for the CDR3: TGCGCCAGCAGCCAAGCCGCAGGGTCAGGGCAAGAGACCCAGTACTTC. It translates to CASSQAAGSGQETQYF.

The rearrangement uses TRBV5-1 and TRBJ1-4; 11 nucleotides match TRBD1. J was trimmed by 7 bases and V by 4 bases; bases with no gene match: 3. Germline values: CDR1 SGHRS, CDR2 YFSETQ. This CDR3 contains 14 residues. In DNA form, the CDR3 reads TGCGCCAGCAGCGAAGGGACAGGGGGTGAAAAACTGTTTTTT. Translation: CASSEGTGGEKLFF.

This clone was detected only once. The chain has TRBV5-1 and TRBJ2-5, with D uncertain. The ends were cut back, 2 bases at V and 3 bases at J, with 8 bases in the middle. Germline V gene data show CDR1 as SGHRS and CDR2 as YFSETQ. CDR3 length equals 13 residues. The CDR3 nucleotides are TGCGCCAGCAGCTTCCAGGTGGAAGAGACCCAGTACTTC. It translates to CASSFQVEETQYF.

This clone appeared a few times. V and J are TRBV29-1 and TRBJ1-4, with 9 bases matching TRBD1. After removal of 6 bases from V and 6 bases from J, the junction contained 2 bases not matched to a gene. This CDR3 is built from 12 residues. Per the germline V gene, CDR1 is SQVTM and CDR2 is ANQGSEA. This CDR3 is CSVRTGDEKLFF. CDR3 nucleotides: TGCAGCGTCCGGACAGGGGATGAAAAACTGTTTTTT.

A remark on this clone: A much larger clone is a single base away; this may be a read error. This chain connects TRBV5-6 to TRBJ2-7; 7 bases are shared with TRBD1. The CDR3 runs to 13 residues. The V segment lost 4 bases and the J segment 1 base; nucleotides outside the gene matches: 2. In germline, CDR1 is SGHDT, CDR2 YYEEEE. The CDR3: CASSGDRSYEQYF. In nucleotides, the CDR3 is TGTGCCAGCAGCGGGGACAGATCCTACGAGCAGTACTTC. The whole variable domain, remainder taken from reference TRBV5-6 and TRBJ2-7, is DAGVTQSPTHLIKTRGQQVTLRCSPKSGHDTVSWYQQALGQGPQFIFQYYEEEERQRGNFPDRFSGHQFPNYSSELNVNALLLGDSALYLCASSGDRSYEQYFGPGTRLTVT.

This clone has a handful of counts. This chain uses TRBV3-1 (or the pseudogene TRBV3-2) with TRBJ1-3, with D perhaps matching TRBD1 (6 bases). CDR3 length: 14 residues. Germline CDR1 is LGHDT and CDR2 is YNNKEL (reference sequence). Trimming stripped 4 bases from V and 4 bases from J, with 11 bases between. The CDR3 is CASSPGHLGNTIYF. The CDR3 DNA reads as TGTGCCAGCAGCCCGGGACACTTGGGAAACACCATATATTTT.

The V call is TRBV27, the J call TRBJ2-7; 8 bases are shared with TRBD1. The CDR3 has 18 residues. The V and J ends lost 6 bases and 2 bases, in that order; junction bases with no gene match: 18. CDR1 and CDR2 from the germline V gene are MNHEY and SMNVEV (reference sequence). CDR3 sequence: CASRTNTRDRGGTYEQYF. The CDR3 DNA reads TGTGCCAGCAGAACTAACACCCGTGACAGGGGAGGTACCTACGAGCAGTACTTC.

CDR3 residues: CASSPTGVRSNEKLFF. In DNA, the CDR3 is TGTGCCAGCAGCCCGACAGGGGTGAGGTCTAATGAAAAACTGTTTTTT. This chain joins TRBV7-9 and TRBJ1-4; 8 bases agree with TRBD1. V was clipped by 5 bases and J by 3 bases; unmatched bases: 8. Germline V gives CDR1 SEHNR, CDR2 FQNEAQ (reference sequence). The CDR3 contains 16 residues.

The chain links TRBV7-2 to TRBJ2-3; D is uncertain. Trimming removed 5 bases from V and 0 bases from J, with 12 bases in between. This CDR3 has 15 amino acids. From germline, CDR1 is SGHTA and CDR2 FQGNSA. The CDR3 DNA reads TGTGCCAGCAGCGTTAGGAGTTATAGCACAGATACGCAGTATTTT. Protein product: CASSVRSYSTDTQYF.

This CDR3 reads CASSGDGGRFF. Here the CDR3 DNA reads TGTGCCAGCAGCGGAGACGGGGGGCGGTTCTTC. The chain joins TRBV11-3 to TRBJ2-1; D may be TRBD2 (7 bases). Germline CDR1 reads SGHNT; CDR2 reads YENEEA. V was trimmed by 5 bases and J by 15 bases, leaving 14 bases between them. The CDR3 sequence is 11 residues long.

This rearrangement joins TRBV2 to TRBJ2-4, with 7 nucleotides matching TRBD1. The CDR3 runs to 17 residues. Germline V gene sequence: CDR1 SNHLY, CDR2 FYNNEI. Trimming removed 6 bases from V and 0 bases from J; junction bases left unmatched: 11. For the CDR3, the DNA is TGTGCCAGCAGGGACAGGAGAACCAACCTAGCCAAAAACATTCAGTACTTC. Its protein is CASRDRRTNLAKNIQYF. The full variable domain, in which reference TRBV2 and TRBJ2-4 provide the parts outside the CDR3, is EPEVTQTPSHQVTQMGQEVILRCVPISNHLYFYWYRQILGQKVEFLVSFYNNEISEKSEIFDDQFSVERPDGSNFTLKIRSTKLEDSAMYFCASRDRRTNLAKNIQYFGAGTRLSVL.

The CDR3 loop is CASSLIRRGDGELFF. The CDR3 nucleotides are TGTGCCAGCAGTTTAATCCGCAGGGGCGACGGGGAGCTGTTTTTT. This chain joins TRBV28 and TRBJ2-2; D may be TRBD1 (6 bases). In germline, CDR1 is MDHEN, CDR2 SYDVKM. The CDR3 runs 15 residues. V dropped 2 bases and J dropped 7 bases, with 14 bases sitting between them.

J is TRBJ1-1 and V is TRBV7-8, with D maybe TRBD1 (6 bases). CDR3 size: 17 residues. With 1 base removed from V and 1 base from J, the gap between germline ends came to 16 bases. Germline V gene sequence: CDR1 SGHVS, CDR2 FQNEAQ. CDR3 nucleotides: TGTGCCAGCAGCTTAGAGACATGGGGCAGGGGGAACACTGAAGCTTTCTTT. Protein: CASSLETWGRGNTEAFF.

The J gene is TRBJ2-3, the V gene TRBV7-3; TRBD1 is a possible D gene (5 bases). The CDR3 has 15 amino acids. Germline-derived CDR1 and CDR2 are SGHTA and FQGTGA. Trimming shortened V by 1 base and J by 2 bases, and 10 bases separated the two germline ends. The CDR3 protein is CASSLKVRATDTQYF. The CDR3 DNA follows: TGTGCCAGCAGCTTAAAAGTCAGGGCCACAGATACGCAGTATTTT.

This clone showed up just a few times. V gene TRBV19 combines with J gene TRBJ1-5; D ambiguous. Germline V CDR1 and CDR2: LNHDA, SQIVND (reference sequence). V was trimmed by 3 bases and J by 4 bases, leaving 19 bases between them. This CDR3 is built from 17 residues. The CDR3 is CASSIQFHSGVNQPQHF. CDR3 DNA sequence: TGTGCCAGTAGTATTCAATTCCACTCAGGCGTTAATCAGCCCCAGCATTTT.

The V gene is TRBV3-1 (or the pseudogene TRBV3-2), the J gene TRBJ2-7, with D perhaps matching TRBD2 (6 bases). Germline loops: CDR1 LGHDT, CDR2 YNNKEL (reference sequence). V was trimmed by 1 base and J by 3 bases, leaving 13 bases between them. The CDR3 totals 15 residues. CDR3 region: CASSQGLGAGYEQYF. The CDR3 coding sequence is TGTGCCAGCAGCCAAGGACTAGGGGCCGGCTACGAGCAGTACTTC.

This clone is a singleton in its sample. CDR3 bases: TGTGCCAGCAGCCTCGGGCCGACAGGCATCCAAGAGACCCAGTACTTC. This codes for CASSLGPTGIQETQYF. The V call is TRBV4-2, the J call TRBJ2-5; tentative D call: TRBD1 (6 bases). This CDR3 comprises 16 residues. Per germline, CDR1 LGHNA and CDR2 YNFKEQ. The V end was cut by 4 bases, the J end by 1 base, with 16 bases between.

CDR3 residues: CASTNPQGYEQFF. The CDR3 DNA reads as TGTGCCAGCACTAATCCACAGGGTTATGAGCAGTTCTTC. The chain employs TRBV6-5 and TRBJ2-1; D is perhaps TRBD1 (6 bases). V dropped 7 bases and J dropped 8 bases, with 15 bases sitting between them. The CDR3 is 13 residues long. The germline CDR1 and CDR2 sequences are MNHEY and SVGAGI.